A single sample gave rise to the 10 T cell receptor beta chains below, sequenced in a study of T cells expressing NK-cell markers. TCRdb reprocessed the 5' RACE reads and keeps a single row for each CDR3 protein, giving no DNA. Found here are about 390,000 distinct CDR3 sequences; the top ten clones hold around a tenth. The sequencing sample was made of blood T cells: a sorted CD56 or NKG2C T cell subset, CD4+ or CD8+ T cells, or bulk PBMC T cells (not recorded which). The receptors shown here come from a woman between 50 and 59 years old in good health.

The chain carries TRBV20-1 and TRBJ1-5; the D call of TRBD1 rests on TCRdb alone, since no DNA is present to check it. This CDR3 spans 15 amino acids. The V gene's germline CDR1 is DFQATT and CDR2 SNEGSKA (reference sequence). This CDR3 reads CSARDPRTGDQPQHF.

The V and J genes are TRBV7-8 and TRBJ2-5. Germline lookup yields CDR1 SGHVS and CDR2 FQNEAQ. The length of the CDR3 is 14 residues. The CDR3 region is CASSLVAGKETQYF.

The chain uses TRBV4-1 and TRBJ1-5; the TCRdb call, TRBD1, lacks DNA for checking. CDR3 length: 16 amino acids. Germline assignment: CDR1 MGHRA and CDR2 YSYEKL. The CDR3 loop is CASSQGSGTGNQPQHF.

The V call is TRBV20-1, the J call TRBJ2-2; TCRdb proposes TRBD1, but this gene call is untestable without DNA. The CDR3 is made up of 14 amino acids. Per the germline V gene, CDR1 is DFQATT and CDR2 is SNEGSKA (reference sequence). CDR3 sequence reads: CSAEGDRRTGELFF.

The V call is TRBV9, the J call TRBJ1-3; the D gene TCRdb calls, TRBD1, cannot be checked with no DNA. CDR1 is SGDLS, CDR2 YYNGEE, per germline. The length of the CDR3 is 15 residues. CDR3 loop: CASSAQGFVGNTIYF.

The genes are TRBV6-2 or TRBV6-3 and TRBJ2-1; TCRdb's assignment of TRBD1 cannot be checked, as there is no DNA. Per the germline V gene, CDR1 is MNHEY and CDR2 is SVGEGT. The CDR3 extends over 13 amino acids. This CDR3 is CASWGPNLNEQFF.

V usage is TRBV7-6 and J usage is TRBJ1-5; TCRdb indicates TRBD1, and absent DNA this call remains unverified. This CDR3 is built from 15 residues. CDR1 is SGHVS, CDR2 FNYEAQ, per germline. The CDR3 here is CARDRGRLSNQPQHF.

V usage is TRBV4-1 and J usage is TRBJ2-3; the D call of TRBD1 rests on TCRdb alone, since no DNA is present to check it. The CDR3 loop spans 14 amino acids. Per germline, CDR1 MGHRA and CDR2 YSYEKL. CDR3 region: CASSQEQVVDTQYF.

The chain has TRBV20-1 and TRBJ2-1; TCRdb indicates TRBD2, and absent DNA this call remains unverified. There are 14 residues in the CDR3. Germline V gene data show CDR1 as DFQATT and CDR2 as SNEGSKA (reference sequence). The CDR3 protein is CSATTSGRSYEQFF.

The chain uses TRBV24-1 and TRBJ2-5; TCRdb selects TRBD2, and the lack of DNA leaves this call unchecked. The germline CDR1 and CDR2 sequences are KGHDR and SFDVKD. CDR3 length: 17 residues. The chain's CDR3 is CATSDFIGTSGQETQYF.